This T cell receptor (beta chain) was sequenced for a study of technical replicates of blood from several donors. In germline, CDR1 is SEHNR, CDR2 FQNEAQ (reference sequence). This CDR3 has 14 amino acids. V was cut by 2 bases and J by 3 bases, with 10 bases left in between. Only in-frame clones appear in the TCRdb table, and some are missing; sequencing was by immunoSEQ multiplex PCR. The sample has roughly 56,000 clones, roughly 96% seen once. Sequenced material: PBMCs. The V gene is TRBV7-9, the J gene TRBJ1-1; tentative D call: TRBD1 (6 bases). This clonotype was sampled from a human donor in good health. Some clones in this sample may be carry-over from other donors' samples. Here the CDR3 reads CASSLQGKYTEAFF. The CDR3 DNA reads as TGTGCCAGCAGCTTACAGGGGAAGTACACTGAAGCTTTCTTT.